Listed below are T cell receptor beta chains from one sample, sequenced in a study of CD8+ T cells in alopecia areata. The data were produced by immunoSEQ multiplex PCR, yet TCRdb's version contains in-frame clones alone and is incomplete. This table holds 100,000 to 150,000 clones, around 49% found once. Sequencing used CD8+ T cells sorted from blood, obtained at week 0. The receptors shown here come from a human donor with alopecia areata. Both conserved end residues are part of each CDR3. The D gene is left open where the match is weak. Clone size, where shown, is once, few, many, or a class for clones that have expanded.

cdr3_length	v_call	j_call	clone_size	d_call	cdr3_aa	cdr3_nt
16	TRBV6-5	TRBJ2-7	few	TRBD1	CASSYSRGQRVLEQYF	TGTGCCAGCAGTTACTCGAGGGGGCAGAGGGTACTCGAGCAGTACTTC
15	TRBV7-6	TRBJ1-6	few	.	CASSLSPGNNSPLHF	TGTGCCAGCAGCTTAAGCCCAGGGAATAATTCACCCCTCCACTTT
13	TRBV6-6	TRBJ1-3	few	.	CASSYGEGNTIYF	TGTGCCAGCAGTTACGGGGAAGGAAACACCATATATTTT
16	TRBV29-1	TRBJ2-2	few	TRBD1	CSVEEGTGVSTGELFF	TGCAGCGTTGAAGAGGGAACAGGGGTGAGCACCGGGGAGCTGTTTTTT
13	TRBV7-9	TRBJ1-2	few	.	CASSLRGAYGYTF	TGTGCCAGCAGCTTGCGGGGGGCGTACGGCTACACCTTC
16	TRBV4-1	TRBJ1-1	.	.	CASSQNPTVMNTEAFF	TGCGCCAGCAGCCAAAACCCGACAGTCATGAACACTGAAGCTTTCTTT
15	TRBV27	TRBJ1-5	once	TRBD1	CASSLRQGSNQPQHF	TGTGCCAGCAGCCTCAGACAGGGGAGCAATCAGCCCCAGCATTTT
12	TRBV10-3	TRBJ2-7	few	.	CAIRRSTYEQYF	TGTGCCATCAGACGGTCCACCTACGAGCAGTACTTC
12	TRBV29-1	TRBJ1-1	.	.	CSVEDPAGEAFF	TGCAGCGTTGAAGATCCGGCAGGGGAGGCTTTCTTT
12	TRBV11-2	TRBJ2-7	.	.	CASSLQRFEQYF	TGTGCCAGCAGCTTACAGCGATTCGAGCAGTACTTC
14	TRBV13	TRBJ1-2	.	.	CASSLGAGNYGYTF	TGTGCCAGCAGCTTAGGGGCTGGTAACTATGGCTACACCTTC
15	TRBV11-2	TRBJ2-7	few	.	CASSLDEGLSWEQYF	TGTGCCAGCAGCTTAGACGAGGGCCTCTCATGGGAGCAGTACTTC
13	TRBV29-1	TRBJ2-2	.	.	CSVPGVITGELFF	TGCAGCGTCCCAGGGGTTATCACCGGGGAGCTGTTTTTT
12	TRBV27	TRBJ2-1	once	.	CASSLLGDEQFF	TGTGCCAGCAGTTTACTTGGGGATGAGCAGTTCTTC
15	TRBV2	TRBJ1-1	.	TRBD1	CASSADRGLSTEAFF	TGTGCCAGCAGTGCGGACAGGGGTTTAAGCACTGAAGCTTTCTTT
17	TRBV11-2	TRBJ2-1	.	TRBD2	CASSLVGGGASYNEQFF	TGTGCCAGCAGCTTAGTGGGCGGGGGGGCGTCCTACAATGAGCAGTTCTTC
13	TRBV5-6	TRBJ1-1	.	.	CASSSMEGTEAFF	TGTGCCAGCAGCAGCATGGAGGGCACTGAAGCTTTCTTT
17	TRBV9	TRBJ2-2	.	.	CASSTDLETGNTGELFF	TGTGCCAGCAGCACGGACCTCGAAACGGGGAACACCGGGGAGCTGTTTTTT
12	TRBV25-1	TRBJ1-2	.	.	CASSPSTDGYTF	TGTGCCAGCAGTCCATCGACAGATGGCTACACCTTC
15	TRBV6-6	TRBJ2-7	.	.	CASEVTLGQTYEQYF	TGTGCCAGCGAAGTTACACTAGGACAGACCTACGAGCAGTACTTC
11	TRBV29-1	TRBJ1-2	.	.	CSVAANYGYTF	TGCAGCGTGGCAGCTAACTATGGCTACACCTTC
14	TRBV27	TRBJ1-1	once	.	CASSIRGPNTEAFF	TGTGCCAGCAGTATTAGGGGCCCTAACACTGAAGCTTTCTTT
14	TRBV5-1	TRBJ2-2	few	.	CASSWYTNTGELFF	TGCGCCAGCAGCTGGTACACGAACACCGGGGAGCTGTTTTTT
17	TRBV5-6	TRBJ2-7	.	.	CASSLSYGGTRSYEQYF	TGTGCCAGCAGCTTGAGTTACGGGGGAACTCGGTCCTACGAGCAGTACTTC
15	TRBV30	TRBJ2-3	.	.	CAWSGGTRGEDTQYF	TGTGCCTGGAGTGGTGGTACCAGAGGGGAAGATACGCAGTATTTT